These 20 T cell receptor beta chains were all obtained from the same sample, sequenced in a study of shared clonotypes between healthy human individuals. The data were produced by immunoSEQ multiplex PCR, yet TCRdb's version contains in-frame clones alone and is incomplete. The sample carries 600,000 to 750,000 clones, about nine tenths recorded once. The specimen was memory CD8+ T cells from PBMCs. Subset defined: CD45RO+ cells pooled with CCR7-negative TemRA cells. These receptors were taken from a man aged 18 to 30 in good health. Some clones in this sample may be carry-over from other donors' samples.

The rearrangement joins TRBV19 to TRBJ2-7, with 8 positions matching TRBD1. J lost 2 bases, V lost 6 bases, and 9 bases had no gene match. The CDR3 length is 15 residues. CDR1 is LNHDA and CDR2 is SQIVND in the germline V gene (reference sequence). CDR3 region: CASRTTGTGTYEQYF. CDR3 coding DNA: TGTGCCAGTAGAACAACCGGGACAGGCACCTACGAGCAGTACTTC.

This sequence joins TRBV6-6 and TRBJ2-3; 9 bases are a match to TRBD2. CDR3 length equals 15 residues. Germline CDR1 and CDR2: MNHNY and SVGAGI (reference sequence). Trimming removed 4 bases from V and 2 bases from J; junction bases left unmatched: 4. The DNA of the CDR3 is TGTGCCAGCAGTTCCCTAGCGGGAACCACAGATACGCAGTATTTT. It specifies CASSSLAGTTDTQYF.

V usage is TRBV28 and J usage is TRBJ2-3; TRBD2 agrees at 9 bases. Germline trimming cut 6 bases from V and 6 bases from J; bases unmatched to any gene: 13. Per germline, CDR1 MDHEN and CDR2 SYDVKM. The CDR3 runs to 16 residues. The CDR3 nucleotides read TGTGCCAGCAGAACGTCTGGGACTAGCCATTTGGATACGCAGTATTTT. Translation gives CASRTSGTSHLDTQYF.

Only one count was recorded for this clone. The V call is TRBV27, the J call TRBJ2-5; maybe TRBD2 (6 bases). CDR1 is MNHEY and CDR2 is SMNVEV in the germline V gene (reference sequence). Trimming removed 2 bases from V and 1 base from J, with 11 bases in between. The CDR3 has 15 amino acids. The CDR3 is CASSLAGRAQETQYF. CDR3 nucleotides: TGTGCCAGCAGTTTAGCGGGAAGAGCCCAAGAGACCCAGTACTTC.

The rearrangement uses TRBV27 and TRBJ2-1; TRBD1 aligns across 8 bases. The CDR3 sequence is 14 residues long. Trimming took 1 base from V and 7 from J; bases not matched to a gene: 3. Germline CDR1 and CDR2: MNHEY and SMNVEV (reference sequence). This chain's CDR3 is CASSLLTGENEQFF. CDR3 sequence (DNA): TGTGCCAGCAGTTTATTGACAGGGGAGAATGAGCAGTTCTTC.

This clone turned up a few times. J is TRBJ1-1 and V is TRBV9; the match to TRBD1 covers 7 bases. Germline lookup yields CDR1 SGDLS and CDR2 YYNGEE. Trimming removed 4 bases from V and 1 base from J; junction bases left unmatched: 4. The CDR3 is 14 residues long. CDR3 DNA: TGTGCCAGCAGCTCCCGGACAGGGAACACTGAAGCTTTCTTT. It codes for CASSSRTGNTEAFF.

CDR3 region: CASSVAGTSGYEQYF. The CDR3 region has the DNA TGTGCCAGCAGCGTAGCCGGGACTAGCGGGTACGAGCAGTACTTC. The J gene is TRBJ2-7, the V gene TRBV9; TRBD2 agrees at 12 bases. V trimming: 0 bases; J trimming: 4 bases; junction bases outside the gene matches: 2. Looked up from germline, CDR1 is SGDLS and CDR2 is YYNGEE. This CDR3 is 15 amino acids long.

The rearrangement joins TRBV6-5 to TRBJ1-5; D gene uncertain. Trimming took 4 bases from V and 4 from J, leaving 5 bases between them. The CDR3 has 12 amino acids. CDR1 is MNHEY, CDR2 SVGAGI, per germline. CDR3 protein: CASSSWNQPQHF. The CDR3 DNA sequence: TGTGCCAGCAGTTCCTGGAATCAGCCCCAGCATTTT.

This clone was observed once. The rearrangement uses TRBV11-2 and TRBJ2-5, with D perhaps matching TRBD1 (6 bases). Looked up from germline, CDR1 is SGHAT and CDR2 is FQNNGV. The CDR3 contains 14 residues. V was trimmed by 7 bases and J by 1 base, leaving 13 bases between them. This CDR3 reads CASTPRTAQETQYF. The CDR3 DNA sequence: TGTGCCAGCACCCCGAGGACAGCCCAAGAGACCCAGTACTTC.

As for this clone: This sample also contains other DNA sequences that code for the same CDR3. This chain links TRBV29-1 with TRBJ2-7, with 7 bases fitting TRBD2. Trimming cost V 3 bases and J 0 bases; bases outside gene matches: 2. Germline loops: CDR1 SQVTM, CDR2 ANQGSEA. This CDR3 is built from 13 residues. CDR3 nucleotide sequence: TGCAGCGTTGAGCGGGAGAACTCCTACGAGCAGTACTTC. Its translation is CSVERENSYEQYF.

The V gene is TRBV4-2, the J gene TRBJ2-1; D perhaps matches TRBD2 (5 bases). Germline V lookup: CDR1 LGHNA, CDR2 YNFKEQ. V was trimmed by 10 bases and J by 2 bases, leaving 15 bases between them. There are 14 residues in the CDR3. The CDR3 DNA sequence: TGTGCCACCTCACCGGGAAGCCCCTACAATGAGCAGTTCTTC. Amino acids: CATSPGSPYNEQFF.

This rearrangement joins TRBV19 to TRBJ2-2; weak D call: TRBD2 (6 bases). The CDR3 runs 15 residues. Trimming shortened V by 1 base and J by 2 bases, and 8 bases separated the two germline ends. Germline CDR1 and CDR2: LNHDA and SQIVND (reference sequence). Here the CDR3 DNA reads TGTGCCAGTAGTATAGCGGGAGTAAACACCGGGGAGCTGTTTTTT. Translating it yields CASSIAGVNTGELFF.

The chain is built from TRBV5-4 and TRBJ2-7, with D possibly being TRBD2 (6 bases). V shed 4 bases and J shed 2 bases, with 22 bases lying between them. The CDR3 totals 17 residues. The V gene's germline CDR1 is SGHNT and CDR2 YYREEE (reference sequence). CDR3: CASSPVAPGATPYEQYF. CDR3 sequence (DNA): TGTGCCAGCAGCCCGGTAGCGCCGGGAGCGACACCCTACGAGCAGTACTTC.

V is TRBV28 and J is TRBJ2-7; D might be TRBD1 or TRBD2, each matching 5 bases. Looked up from germline, CDR1 is MDHEN and CDR2 is SYDVKM. Trimming removed 10 bases from V and 5 bases from J, with 15 bases in between. This CDR3 contains 12 residues. CDR3 loop: CAIQSRGDEQYF. For the CDR3, the DNA is TGTGCCATCCAAAGTCGAGGGGACGAGCAGTACTTC.

CDR3 loop: CASREGFPNTEAFF. The CDR3 region has the DNA TGTGCCAGCAGAGAAGGCTTTCCGAACACTGAAGCTTTCTTT. The chain uses TRBV27 and TRBJ1-1, with unresolved D. V lost 6 bases and J lost 1, with 12 bases in between. The CDR3 has 14 amino acids. The germline V gene encodes CDR1 MNHEY and CDR2 SMNVEV (reference sequence).

The V and J genes are TRBV28 and TRBJ2-7; D not resolved. Germline V gene lookup returns CDR1 MDHEN and CDR2 SYDVKM. V gave up 5 bases and J gave up 0 bases, with 11 bases separating them. This CDR3 is 14 amino acids long. The CDR3, as DNA: TGTGCCAGCAGTCCCGTCCCCGCCTCCTACGAGCAGTACTTC. It specifies CASSPVPASYEQYF.

This chain uses TRBV5-1 with TRBJ2-3; D gene uncertain. V shed 4 bases and J shed 2 bases, with 26 bases lying between them. The CDR3 is 19 residues long. CDR1 is SGHRS and CDR2 is YFSETQ in the germline V gene. The CDR3 sequence: CASSALEHRTHGVTDTQYF. CDR3 coding DNA: TGCGCCAGCAGCGCACTCGAACATCGGACCCACGGAGTCACAGATACGCAGTATTTT.

The V call is TRBV6-5, the J call TRBJ2-2, with no clear D. This CDR3 comprises 14 residues. Deletions cut 2 bases from V and 2 bases from J, with 6 bases between. Per the germline V gene, CDR1 is MNHEY and CDR2 is SVGAGI. The CDR3 DNA reads TGTGCCAGCAGTTACCTCTCCAACACCGGGGAGCTGTTTTTT. Amino acid sequence: CASSYLSNTGELFF.

V and J are TRBV27 and TRBJ1-1; D is unclear. This CDR3 region has 15 residues. V dropped 2 bases and J dropped 5 bases, with 15 bases sitting between them. The germline V gene has CDR1 MNHEY and CDR2 SMNVEV (reference sequence). The CDR3 protein is CASSLIWGEETEAFF. Written as DNA, the CDR3 is TGTGCCAGCAGTTTAATTTGGGGAGAGGAGACTGAAGCTTTCTTT.

On this clone: Other DNA sequences in the same sample also yield this CDR3. The genes are TRBV6-5 and TRBJ1-3, with a weak D call TRBD1 (6 bases). The V gene lost 0 bases and the J gene lost 1 base, with 7 bases spanning the gap. The CDR3 length is 15 residues. The V gene's germline CDR1 is MNHEY and CDR2 SVGAGI. Here the CDR3 DNA reads TGTGCCAGCAGTTACTCGCAGGGGTCTGGAAACACCATATATTTT. Translated, it gives CASSYSQGSGNTIYF.